This T cell receptor beta chain came from a study of shared clonotypes between healthy human individuals. The V and J ends lost 5 bases and 7 bases, in that order; junction bases with no gene match: 8. Germline values: CDR1 MDHEN, CDR2 SYDVKM. The CDR3 consists of 14 residues. Here immunoSEQ multiplex PCR was the method, and the copy in TCRdb shows in-frame clones only, minus some. The table shows approximately 510,000 clones, with 70% to 80% occurring only once. The sample was PBMCs. The chain uses TRBV28 and TRBJ1-5, with 7 bases lining up with TRBD1. This receptor was identified in a woman aged 40 to 50 in good health. Some clones in this sample may be carry-over from other donors' samples. The CDR3 sequence is CASSPQTGHQPQHF. The CDR3 DNA reads TGTGCCAGCAGTCCCCAGACAGGGCACCAGCCCCAGCATTTT.